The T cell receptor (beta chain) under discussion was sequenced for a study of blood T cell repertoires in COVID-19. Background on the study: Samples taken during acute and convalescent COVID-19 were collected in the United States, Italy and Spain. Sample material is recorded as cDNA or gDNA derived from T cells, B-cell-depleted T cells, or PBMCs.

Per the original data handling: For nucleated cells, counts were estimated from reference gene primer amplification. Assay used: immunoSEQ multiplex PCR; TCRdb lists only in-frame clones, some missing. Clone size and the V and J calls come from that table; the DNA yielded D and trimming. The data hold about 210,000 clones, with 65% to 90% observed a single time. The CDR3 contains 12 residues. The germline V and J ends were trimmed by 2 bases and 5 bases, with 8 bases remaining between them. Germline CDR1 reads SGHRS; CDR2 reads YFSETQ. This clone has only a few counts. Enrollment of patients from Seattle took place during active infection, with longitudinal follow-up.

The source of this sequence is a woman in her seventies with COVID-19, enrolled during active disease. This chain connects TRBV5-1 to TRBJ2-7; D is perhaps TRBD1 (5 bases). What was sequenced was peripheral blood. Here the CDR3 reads CASSFQGHEQYF. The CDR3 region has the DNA TGCGCCAGCAGCTTCCAGGGCCACGAGCAGTACTTC.